The following is a T cell receptor beta chain sequence with its context. CDR1 is SGHAT and CDR2 is FQNNGV in the germline V gene. J lost 2 bases, V lost 6 bases, and 5 bases had no gene match. The CDR3 has 16 residues. These data come from a study of control samples from healthy donors and cancer patients. TCRdb's copy holds only in-frame clones and misses some; the assay was immunoSEQ multiplex PCR. This table has 100,000 to 150,000 clones, roughly 90% appearing once. The chain joins TRBV11-2 to TRBJ2-6, with TRBD1 identical over 9 bases. The TCR comes from a woman aged 45 to 65 in good health. Specimen: blood. CDR3 nucleotides: TGTGCCAGCAGTTCCACAGGGGGCGCTGGGGCCAACGTCCTGACTTTC. Translating gives CASSSTGGAGANVLTF.